Reported below is one T cell receptor beta chain. What it binds is not known. The data belong to a study of cytomegalovirus exposure and HLA in healthy donors. Primers for the PCR totalled 60 Vbeta and 13 Jbeta. Here immunoSEQ multiplex PCR was the method, and the copy in TCRdb shows in-frame clones only, minus some. The sample yields some 120,000 clones, around 82% seen once. From germline, CDR1 is SGHAT and CDR2 FQNNGV. This CDR3 comprises 13 residues. The study's findings and limits: Per a prior analysis, the majority of TCR beta V segments were productive roughly 87% or roughly 30% of the time. Fewer N-insertions than the approximately 700-donor mean were reportedly shown by an Asian-associated ancestry cluster in a later analysis. A later analysis associated 15,000 to 20,000 TCR beta sequences with HLA alleles at a 0.05 false discovery rate.

Donors consisted of healthy bone marrow donors. V and J are TRBV11-2 and TRBJ2-5; D uncertain. The closer fit of TRBJ2-7 to the DNA end suggests the J call may be wrong. This sequence was found in a male donor in good health and CMV-seropositive. Material: PBMCs. This CDR3 reads CASSLGRAYEQYF. CDR3 sequence (DNA): TGTGCCAGCAGCTTGGGCAGAGCCTACGAGCAGTACTTC.